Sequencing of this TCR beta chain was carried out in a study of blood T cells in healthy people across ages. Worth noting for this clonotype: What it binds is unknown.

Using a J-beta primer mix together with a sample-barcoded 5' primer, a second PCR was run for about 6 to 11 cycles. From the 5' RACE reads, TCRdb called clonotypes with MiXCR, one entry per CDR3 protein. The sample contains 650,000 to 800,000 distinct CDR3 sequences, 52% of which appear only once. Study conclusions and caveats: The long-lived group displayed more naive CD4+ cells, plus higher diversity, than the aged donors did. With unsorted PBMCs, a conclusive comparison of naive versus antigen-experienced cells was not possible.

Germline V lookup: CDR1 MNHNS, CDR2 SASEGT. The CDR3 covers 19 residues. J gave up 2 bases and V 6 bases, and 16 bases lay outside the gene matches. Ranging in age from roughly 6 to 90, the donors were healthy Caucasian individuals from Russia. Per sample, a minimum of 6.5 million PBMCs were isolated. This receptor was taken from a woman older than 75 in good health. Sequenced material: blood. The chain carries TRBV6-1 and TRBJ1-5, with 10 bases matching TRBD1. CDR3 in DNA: TGTGCCAGCAGATTTCCGGGACAGGGGATCTCAGGTGGCAATCAGCCCCAGCATTTT. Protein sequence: CASRFPGQGISGGNQPQHF.